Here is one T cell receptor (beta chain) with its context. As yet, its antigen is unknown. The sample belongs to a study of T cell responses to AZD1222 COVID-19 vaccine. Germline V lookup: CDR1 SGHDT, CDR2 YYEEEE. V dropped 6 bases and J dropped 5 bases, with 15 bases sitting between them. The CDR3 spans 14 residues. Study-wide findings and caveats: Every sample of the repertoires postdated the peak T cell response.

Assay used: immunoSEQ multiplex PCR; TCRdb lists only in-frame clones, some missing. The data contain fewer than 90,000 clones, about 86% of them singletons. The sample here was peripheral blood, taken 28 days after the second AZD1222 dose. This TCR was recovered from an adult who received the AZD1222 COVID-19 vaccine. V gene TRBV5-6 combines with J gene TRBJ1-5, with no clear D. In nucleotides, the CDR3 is TGTGCCAGCACCTGGTGGGAGAGGCATCAGCCCCAGCATTTT. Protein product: CASTWWERHQPQHF.